This T cell receptor (beta chain) comes out of a study of cytomegalovirus exposure and HLA in healthy donors. Turning to the study itself: Unique TCR beta sequences numbering some 120 million came from 150 million to 200 million T cells in an earlier analysis.

Regarding the study as a whole: Highly shared sequence variants in one cluster were likely a sequencing artifact. The study put 150 to 200 TCR beta chains on its list as cytomegalovirus-associated.

On this clone itself: The target antigen is unknown.

The PCR ran on 60 Vbeta and 13 Jbeta primers. Sequencing was performed with immunoSEQ multiplex PCR; in TCRdb, only in-frame clones are kept and a portion is missing. The sample lists about 140,000 clones; roughly 80% were seen once. V lost 5 bases, J lost 6 bases, and 5 bases stayed unmatched. The CDR3 spans 13 residues. Germline V gene lookup returns CDR1 MGHDK and CDR2 SYGVNS. The specimen was PBMCs. This clonotype was obtained from a man in his forties in good health and CMV-seronegative. V and J are TRBV25-1 and TRBJ1-2, with TRBD1 matching over 8 bases. CDR3 in amino acids: CASSPDRVDGYTF. The CDR3 coding sequence is TGTGCCAGCAGTCCGGACAGGGTGGATGGCTACACCTTC.